This note documents a single T cell receptor (beta chain) sequence. Assay used: immunoSEQ multiplex PCR; TCRdb lists only in-frame clones, some missing. The profile covers 60,000 to 80,000 clones, with 80% to 90% appearing a single time and approximately 4% taken by the ten largest. The germline gives CDR1 SGHDT, CDR2 YYEEEE. V was cut by 0 bases and J by 6 bases, with 10 bases left in between. The CDR3 has 13 residues. This record comes from a study of blood T cell repertoires in COVID-19. The chain is built from TRBV5-6 and TRBJ2-7; the D gene is possibly TRBD2 (6 bases). Material for sequencing was PBMCs or T cells enriched from blood (not recorded which). The sequence was collected from a middle-aged woman with acute COVID-19. CDR3 protein: CASSLAQGGEQYF. The CDR3 DNA follows: TGTGCCAGCAGCTTGGCTCAGGGAGGCGAGCAGTACTTC.